This is a list of T cell receptor beta chains from one sample in a study of shared clonotypes between healthy human individuals. Sequenced by immunoSEQ multiplex PCR; TCRdb stores in-frame clones only, minus some. Counted here are roughly 2,300,000 clones, 92% occurring once; the ten biggest clones make up more than 0.35%. The sequenced sample consisted of naive CD4+ T cells from PBMCs. The source of these receptors is a young man in good health. Some clones in this sample may be carry-over from other donors' samples. The CDR3 runs from the conserved cysteine through the conserved F or W. D genes are given only for firm matches. Part of the rows lack a size; the others show once, few, many or a class for expanded clones.

J: TRBJ2-7; D: TRBD2; size: -; V: TRBV5-1; length: 13; CDR3: CASTPGGGYEQYF; DNA: TGCGCCAGCACCCCGGGCGGGGGCTACGAGCAGTACTTC
J: TRBJ2-3; D: -; size: few; V: TRBV7-2; length: 12; CDR3: CASSLQSQGQYF; DNA: TGTGCCAGCAGCTTACAGTCCCAGGGGCAGTATTTT
J: TRBJ1-2; D: -; size: -; V: TRBV28; length: 16; CDR3: CASSSGGDKGSYGYTF; DNA: TGTGCCAGCAGCTCCGGGGGAGACAAGGGGTCCTATGGCTACACCTTC
J: TRBJ2-5; D: TRBD2; size: -; V: TRBV7-9; length: 16; CDR3: CASSFIPGLAEETQYF; DNA: TGTGCCAGCAGCTTTATCCCGGGACTAGCGGAGGAGACCCAGTACTTC
J: TRBJ1-3; D: TRBD1; size: -; V: TRBV6-1; length: 16; CDR3: CASSEGQGRRGNTIYF; DNA: TGTGCCAGCAGTGAAGGACAGGGCAGGAGAGGAAACACCATATATTTT
J: TRBJ2-4; D: -; size: -; V: TRBV28; length: 14; CDR3: CASVRDLAKNIQYF; DNA: TGTGCCAGCGTTCGGGACTTAGCCAAAAACATTCAGTACTTC
J: TRBJ2-1; D: TRBD2; size: -; V: TRBV20-1; length: 11; CDR3: CSARGGGNGFF; DNA: TGCAGTGCTAGAGGGGGGGGTAATGGGTTCTTC
J: TRBJ2-7; D: -; size: -; V: TRBV27; length: 12; CDR3: CASRTAAYEQYF; DNA: TGTGCCAGCAGGACAGCTGCCTACGAGCAGTACTTC
J: TRBJ1-1; D: -; size: once; V: TRBV21-1; length: 22; CDR3: CASSKGDVGKTDRGRKNTEAFF; DNA: TGTGCCAGCAGCAAGGGGGATGTTGGGAAGACGGACAGGGGAAGGAAGAACACTGAAGCTTTCTTT
J: TRBJ2-3; D: TRBD2; size: -; V: TRBV9; length: 19; CDR3: CASSASGLAIRLGTDTQYF; DNA: TGTGCCAGCAGCGCCTCGGGACTAGCGATACGCCTAGGCACAGATACGCAGTATTTT
J: TRBJ1-3; D: -; size: -; V: TRBV19; length: 15; CDR3: CASASGVSSGNTIYF; DNA: TGTGCCAGTGCGTCGGGGGTGAGCTCTGGAAACACCATATATTTT
J: TRBJ2-1; D: TRBD2; size: once; V: TRBV11-2; length: 15; CDR3: CASSLALAGRSEQFF; DNA: TGTGCCAGCAGCTTAGCACTAGCGGGAAGGAGTGAGCAGTTCTTC
J: TRBJ2-7; D: -; size: -; V: TRBV25-1; length: 16; CDR3: CASSDLRRGHSYEQYF; DNA: TGTGCCAGCAGTGACCTCCGCCGGGGCCACTCCTACGAGCAGTACTTC
J: TRBJ2-1; D: TRBD1; size: -; V: TRBV5-1; length: 15; CDR3: CASSLGGTAYNEQFF; DNA: TGCGCCAGCAGCTTGGGAGGGACAGCCTACAATGAGCAGTTCTTC
J: TRBJ2-2; D: -; size: -; V: TRBV28; length: 16; CDR3: CASSGIQGLNTGELFF; DNA: TGTGCCAGCAGTGGTATTCAGGGACTGAACACCGGGGAGCTGTTTTTT
J: TRBJ2-3; D: -; size: -; V: TRBV28; length: 16; CDR3: CASSLGGARGTDTQYF; DNA: TGTGCCAGCAGTTTAGGCGGGGCAAGAGGCACAGATACGCAGTATTTT
J: TRBJ2-1; D: -; size: -; V: TRBV7-2; length: 13; CDR3: CASSLAVYNGQFF; DNA: TGTGCCAGCAGCTTAGCGGTCTACAATGGGCAGTTCTTC
J: TRBJ2-3; D: -; size: -; V: TRBV5-1; length: 16; CDR3: CASSPLALPYTDTQYF; DNA: TGCGCCAGCAGCCCCCTAGCGTTACCCTACACAGATACGCAGTATTTT
J: TRBJ2-3; D: TRBD2; size: -; V: TRBV6-1; length: 13; CDR3: CACLSGRTDTQYF; DNA: TGTGCCTGCCTCAGCGGGAGAACAGATACGCAGTATTTT
J: TRBJ2-5; D: TRBD2; size: -; V: TRBV5-1; length: 15; CDR3: CASSLTSGRGETQYF; DNA: TGCGCCAGCAGCTTGACTAGCGGGAGGGGGGAGACCCAGTACTTC
J: TRBJ2-7; D: TRBD1; size: -; V: TRBV4-1; length: 16; CDR3: CASSLSPGQGEVEQYF; DNA: TGCGCCAGCAGCCTAAGCCCAGGACAGGGGGAGGTCGAGCAGTACTTC
J: TRBJ1-1; D: -; size: once; V: TRBV5-1; length: 15; CDR3: CASSLAPSVNTEAFF; DNA: TGCGCCAGCAGCTTGGCCCCTTCAGTGAACACTGAAGCTTTCTTT
J: TRBJ1-1; D: -; size: -; V: TRBV18; length: 13; CDR3: CASSSTGGTEAFF; DNA: TGTGCCAGCTCGTCGACAGGAGGGACTGAAGCTTTCTTT
J: TRBJ1-1; D: TRBD1; size: -; V: TRBV9; length: 17; CDR3: CASSPIPTGEWNTEAFF; DNA: TGTGCCAGCAGCCCTATCCCGACAGGGGAGTGGAACACTGAAGCTTTCTTT
J: TRBJ2-5; D: -; size: -; V: TRBV29-1; length: 13; CDR3: CSVGGLLQETQYF; DNA: TGCAGCGTTGGCGGCCTGTTACAAGAGACCCAGTACTTC
J: TRBJ2-5; D: TRBD2; size: -; V: TRBV2; length: 14; CDR3: CASTGLAYQETQYF; DNA: TGTGCCAGCACTGGACTAGCGTACCAAGAGACCCAGTACTTC
J: TRBJ2-5; D: -; size: -; V: TRBV15; length: 18; CDR3: CATSRVEGLAEDQETQYF; DNA: TGTGCCACCAGCAGAGTTGAGGGATTAGCGGAGGACCAAGAGACCCAGTACTTC
J: TRBJ1-5; D: -; size: -; V: TRBV5-1; length: 15; CDR3: CASSLEGRSNQPQHF; DNA: TGCGCCAGCAGCTTGGAGGGGCGGAGCAATCAGCCCCAGCATTTT
J: TRBJ1-5; D: -; size: -; V: TRBV28; length: 12; CDR3: CASSLQVQPQHF; DNA: TGTGCCAGCAGTTTACAGGTTCAGCCCCAGCATTTT
J: TRBJ1-5; D: -; size: -; V: TRBV4-1; length: 22; CDR3: CASSQVGSRVVIPRGSNQPQHF; DNA: TGCGCCAGCAGCCAAGTGGGATCCCGCGTTGTAATCCCCCGGGGTAGCAATCAGCCCCAGCATTTT
J: TRBJ1-1; D: -; size: -; V: TRBV6-1; length: 14; CDR3: CASSVYQGNTEAFF; DNA: TGTGCCAGCAGTGTCTACCAGGGTAACACTGAAGCTTTCTTT
J: TRBJ2-2; D: TRBD1; size: -; V: TRBV28; length: 15; CDR3: CASSLTPDRVGGLFF; DNA: TGTGCCAGCAGTTTAACCCCCGACAGGGTTGGGGGGCTGTTTTTT
J: TRBJ1-5; D: TRBD1; size: -; V: TRBV28; length: 16; CDR3: CASRPAGTGESQPQHF; DNA: TGTGCCAGCAGGCCAGCTGGGACAGGGGAGTCTCAGCCCCAGCATTTT
J: TRBJ2-1; D: TRBD2; size: -; V: TRBV18; length: 16; CDR3: CASSPGLVRLDNEQFF; DNA: TGTGCCAGCTCACCCGGACTAGTTCGATTGGACAATGAGCAGTTCTTC
J: TRBJ2-1; D: -; size: -; V: TRBV6-5; length: 14; CDR3: CASRTHWAGNEQFF; DNA: TGTGCCAGCAGAACACATTGGGCGGGGAATGAGCAGTTCTTC
J: TRBJ1-1; D: -; size: -; V: TRBV7-9; length: 15; CDR3: CASSLDRELNTEAFF; DNA: TGTGCCAGCAGCTTAGACCGGGAACTGAACACTGAAGCTTTCTTT
J: TRBJ2-7; D: -; size: -; V: TRBV5-1; length: 15; CDR3: CASSLSPIKSYEQYF; DNA: TGCGCCAGCAGCTTGTCGCCCATCAAATCCTACGAGCAGTACTTC
J: TRBJ2-7; D: TRBD1; size: -; V: TRBV7-8; length: 14; CDR3: CASSPGQGPYEQYF; DNA: TGTGCCAGCAGCCCGGGACAGGGTCCGTACGAGCAGTACTTC
J: TRBJ2-7; D: -; size: -; V: TRBV6-5; length: 16; CDR3: CASSYSGAFELYEQYF; DNA: TGTGCCAGCAGTTACTCGGGGGCCTTTGAACTCTACGAGCAGTACTTC
J: TRBJ1-1; D: -; size: -; V: TRBV6-6; length: 13; CDR3: CASSYFFGTEAFF; DNA: TGTGCCAGCAGTTACTTTTTTGGCACTGAAGCTTTCTTT
J: TRBJ2-7; D: TRBD2; size: -; V: TRBV28; length: 14; CDR3: CASLSPGLAQEQYF; DNA: TGTGCCAGCCTCAGCCCGGGACTAGCGCAAGAGCAGTACTTC
J: TRBJ2-7; D: TRBD1; size: -; V: TRBV27; length: 20; CDR3: CASSLSRTQLGQVYSYEQYF; DNA: TGTGCCAGCAGTTTATCCCGTACCCAACTCGGACAGGTTTACTCCTACGAGCAGTACTTC
J: TRBJ1-5; D: -; size: -; V: TRBV28; length: 16; CDR3: CASSFGRGRGNQPQHF; DNA: TGTGCCAGCAGTTTCGGACGGGGTAGGGGCAATCAGCCCCAGCATTTT
J: TRBJ2-7; D: -; size: -; V: TRBV19; length: 16; CDR3: CASSIKVLGRGMEQYF; DNA: TGTGCCAGTAGTATAAAGGTATTGGGCCGCGGGATGGAGCAGTACTTC
J: TRBJ2-7; D: TRBD2; size: -; V: TRBV11-2; length: 17; CDR3: CASSPTSGRAQSYEQYF; DNA: TGTGCCAGCAGCCCCACTAGCGGGAGGGCCCAATCCTACGAGCAGTACTTC
J: TRBJ2-3; D: TRBD2; size: -; V: TRBV27; length: 13; CDR3: CASSLERDVAQYF; DNA: TGTGCCAGCAGTTTGGAGCGGGATGTCGCGCAGTATTTT
J: TRBJ2-5; D: TRBD2; size: -; V: TRBV7-2; length: 19; CDR3: CASSFPLGKGAGPQETQYF; DNA: TGTGCCAGCAGCTTCCCCCTGGGGAAGGGAGCGGGACCCCAAGAGACCCAGTACTTC
J: TRBJ2-1; D: -; size: -; V: TRBV5-6; length: 16; CDR3: CASSLTRSTGMDEQFF; DNA: TGTGCCAGCAGCTTAACCCGGTCGACCGGTATGGATGAGCAGTTCTTC